Each of the 25 T cell receptor beta chains below was sequenced from the same sample in a study of cytomegalovirus exposure and HLA in healthy donors. Libraries were prepared by immunoSEQ multiplex PCR; TCRdb keeps only in-frame clonotypes and omits some of them. The sample lists 150,000 to 200,000 clones, roughly 86% occurring once. Sequencing was performed on PBMCs. These receptors were collected from a man aged 30 to 39 in good health and CMV-seropositive.

Here the CDR3 reads CASNPDPGLANSQYF. As DNA, the CDR3 is TGCGCCAGCAACCCAGACCCGGGACTAGCTAACTCGCAGTATTTT. The rearrangement links TRBV5-1 to TRBJ2-3, with 9 bases identical to TRBD2. V was clipped by 6 bases and J by 10 bases; unmatched bases: 15. There are 15 residues in the CDR3. Germline CDR1 reads SGHRS; CDR2 reads YFSETQ.

The CDR3 protein is CASSPPGLAAEQYF. CDR3 sequence (DNA): TGTGCCAGCAGTCCACCGGGACTAGCTGCCGAGCAGTACTTC. The J gene is TRBJ2-7, the V gene TRBV6-5; 9 positions agree with TRBD2. This CDR3 comprises 14 residues. CDR1 and CDR2 from the germline V gene are MNHEY and SVGAGI. V gave up 5 bases and J gave up 6 bases; unmatched junction bases: 8.

This chain joins TRBV7-2 and TRBJ2-3, with D uncertain. CDR1 is SGHTA, CDR2 FQGNSA, per germline. The CDR3 contains 14 residues. V gave up 2 bases and J gave up 1 base, with 7 bases separating them. This chain's CDR3 is CASSLMGGTDTQYF. As DNA, the CDR3 is TGTGCCAGCAGCTTAATGGGCGGCACAGATACGCAGTATTTT.

The chain employs TRBV6-1 and TRBJ1-1; D is perhaps TRBD1 (6 bases). The length of the CDR3 is 15 residues. V lost 8 bases, J lost 5 bases, and 21 bases lay in between. Germline CDR1 and CDR2: MNHNS and SASEGT. The chain's CDR3 is CASLVHPDRSTEAFF. CDR3 nucleotides: TGTGCCAGCCTCGTACACCCGGACAGAAGTACTGAAGCTTTCTTT.

Concerning this clone itself: Germline and junction disagree at one end, which may indicate a read error. The chain has TRBV9 and TRBJ2-2, with 9 bases lining up with TRBD2. Per germline, CDR1 SGDLS and CDR2 YYNGEE. The length of the CDR3 is 18 residues. The CDR3 reads CASNVEGVAGVLTGELFF. CDR3 in DNA: TGTGCCAGCAACGTAGAGGGAGTAGCGGGAGTTCTCACCGGGGAGCTGTTTTTT.

This clone occurred a few times. The chain carries TRBV6-5 and TRBJ2-1, with 8 bases aligning to TRBD1. Germline CDR1 and CDR2: MNHEY and SVGAGI. This CDR3 contains 16 residues. The V gene end was trimmed by 0 bases and the J gene end by 7 bases; junction bases not matched to a gene: 8. The CDR3 protein is CASSYSGQGSRNEQFF. The CDR3 DNA reads TGTGCCAGCAGTTACTCTGGACAGGGATCTAGGAATGAGCAGTTCTTC.

V usage is TRBV9 and J usage is TRBJ2-7; D is uncertain. The germline gives CDR1 SGDLS, CDR2 YYNGEE. The V and J ends lost 3 bases and 6 bases respectively, with 19 bases between them. The CDR3 consists of 15 residues. DNA of the CDR3: TGTGCCAGCAGCGCCCAAAGTCGGGCCGGCGCCGAGCAGTACTTC. Translated, it gives CASSAQSRAGAEQYF.

The chain has TRBV13 and TRBJ2-1; tentatively, D is TRBD2 (5 bases). Trimming cost V 2 bases and J 6 bases, with 5 bases left between them. This CDR3 is built from 12 residues. Germline V gives CDR1 PRHDT, CDR2 FYEKMQ (reference sequence). CDR3 coding DNA: TGTGCCAGCAGCTTACGGGGCAATGAGCAGTTCTTC. It translates to CASSLRGNEQFF.

The V call is TRBV6-1, the J call TRBJ2-4; possible D gene TRBD1, 6 bases. Germline V lookup: CDR1 MNHNS, CDR2 SASEGT. There are 16 residues in the CDR3. Trimming took off 4 bases at V and 0 bases at J, with 13 bases between the two ends. For the CDR3, the DNA is TGTGCCAGCAGTGTAGACAGGTTTTTAGCCAAAAACATTCAGTACTTC. Its protein is CASSVDRFLAKNIQYF.

The V and J genes are TRBV9 and TRBJ1-3; tentative D call: TRBD1 (5 bases). Trimming stripped 2 bases from V and 6 bases from J, with 9 bases between. Germline values: CDR1 SGDLS, CDR2 YYNGEE. This CDR3 region has 13 residues. This CDR3 reads CASSVGVANTIYF. The DNA of the CDR3 is TGTGCCAGCAGCGTGGGGGTGGCAAACACCATATATTTT.

V is TRBV9 and J is TRBJ1-2; 8 bases fit TRBD1. Germline values: CDR1 SGDLS, CDR2 YYNGEE. The CDR3 is 16 residues long. Trimming removed 4 bases from V and 8 bases from J; junction bases left unmatched: 16. This chain's CDR3 is CASSSRIQGGSLGYTF. Here the CDR3 DNA reads TGTGCCAGCAGCTCACGCATACAGGGGGGTTCTTTAGGCTACACCTTC.

The chain has TRBV28 and TRBJ2-7; D call uncertain. The CDR3 runs to 12 residues. Germline V gives CDR1 MDHEN, CDR2 SYDVKM. V gave up 3 bases and J gave up 7 bases, with 10 bases separating them. The CDR3 sequence: CASSLAEGEQYF. For the CDR3, the DNA is TGTGCCAGCAGTTTGGCGGAAGGTGAGCAGTACTTC.

This clone was recorded only once. V gene TRBV7-9 combines with J gene TRBJ2-7; TRBD1 might be the D (5 bases). This CDR3 contains 14 residues. Per germline, CDR1 SEHNR and CDR2 FQNEAQ (reference sequence). Between the trimmed V and J ends, which lost 6 bases and 4 bases, there was a span of 16 bases. The CDR3 is CASSNPTAEYEQYF. CDR3 coding DNA: TGTGCCAGCAGTAACCCGACAGCCGAGTACGAGCAGTACTTC.

Written as DNA, the CDR3 is TGTGCCAGCCGGGACAGGCCGGTCTCCTACGAGCAGTACTTC. This translates into CASRDRPVSYEQYF. V and J are TRBV27 and TRBJ2-7, with TRBD1 matching over 8 bases. After removal of 8 bases from V and 0 bases from J, the junction contained 6 bases not matched to a gene. The CDR3 loop spans 14 amino acids. Looked up from germline, CDR1 is MNHEY and CDR2 is SMNVEV (reference sequence).

V gene TRBV4-2 combines with J gene TRBJ1-5; no clear D gene. The CDR3 totals 14 residues. Per germline, CDR1 LGHNA and CDR2 YNFKEQ. Trimming took off 3 bases at V and 4 bases at J, with 10 bases between the two ends. The CDR3 here is CASSHRDTNQPQHF. Written as DNA, the CDR3 is TGTGCCAGCAGCCACCGAGACACAAATCAGCCCCAGCATTTT.

The chain joins TRBV9 to TRBJ2-7; TRBD2 agrees at 9 bases. The V and J ends lost 4 bases and 4 bases, in that order; junction bases with no gene match: 9. The CDR3 spans 15 residues. Germline V gene lookup returns CDR1 SGDLS and CDR2 YYNGEE. The CDR3 sequence is CASSPQAGGPYEQYF. The CDR3, as DNA: TGTGCCAGCAGCCCCCAGGCGGGAGGGCCGTACGAGCAGTACTTC.

The chain employs TRBV11-3 and TRBJ2-3; TRBD2 might be the D (5 bases). CDR1 and CDR2 from the germline V gene are SGHNT and YENEEA. The CDR3 totals 15 residues. Trimming stripped 1 base from V and 2 bases from J, with 10 bases between. The CDR3 bases are TGTGCCAGCAGCTTAGGGGAGTTGTCCACAGATACGCAGTATTTT. As protein: CASSLGELSTDTQYF. Full variable domain (rest looked up from reference TRBV11-3 and TRBJ2-3): EAGVVQSPRYKIIEKKQPVAFWCNPISGHNTLYWYLQNLGQGPELLIRYENEEAVDDSQLPKDRFSAERLKGVDSTLKIQPAELGDSAVYLCASSLGELSTDTQYFGPGTRLTVL.

V gene TRBV11-2 combines with J gene TRBJ2-2; 7 nucleotides agree with TRBD2. V lost 0 bases, J lost 4 bases, and 5 bases stayed unmatched. The CDR3 covers 16 residues. Per the germline V gene, CDR1 is SGHAT and CDR2 is FQNNGV. The CDR3 region is CASSLDSGGGTGELFF. Here the CDR3 DNA reads TGTGCCAGCAGCTTAGATTCGGGCGGGGGCACCGGGGAGCTGTTTTTT.

This CDR3 is CASSIRLAAAYNEQFF. In DNA form, the CDR3 reads TGTGCCAGTAGTATCCGACTAGCGGCGGCCTACAATGAGCAGTTCTTC. V and J are TRBV19 and TRBJ2-1; 9 bases match TRBD2. V shed 3 bases and J 2 bases; nucleotides not matched to a gene: 5. The CDR3 has 16 residues. Germline V CDR1 and CDR2: LNHDA, SQIVND (reference sequence).

This sequence joins TRBV18 and TRBJ1-5; D is perhaps TRBD1 (6 bases). This CDR3 is 16 amino acids long. Per germline, CDR1 KGHSH and CDR2 LQKENI. Deletions cut 3 bases from V and 4 bases from J, with 16 bases between. CDR3 in DNA: TGTGCCAGCTCACCCCCGGACAGTCGTGGAAATCAGCCCCAGCATTTT. The encoded protein is CASSPPDSRGNQPQHF.

The chain employs TRBV7-6 and TRBJ2-3; 9 positions agree with TRBD2. Germline CDR1 is SGHVS and CDR2 is FNYEAQ. The CDR3 loop spans 15 amino acids. The J segment lost 1 base and the V segment lost 1 base, leaving 0 bases of the junction unmatched. CDR3 residues: CASSLGGGGTDTQYF. CDR3 bases: TGTGCCAGCAGCTTAGGCGGGGGGGGCACAGATACGCAGTATTTT.

The rearrangement joins TRBV2 to TRBJ1-4, with D unclear. The germline V and J ends were trimmed by 10 bases and 3 bases, with 18 bases remaining between them. CDR1 and CDR2 (germline): SNHLY, FYNNEI. This CDR3 is 15 amino acids long. CDR3 loop: CATVGRVSANEKLFF. DNA for the CDR3: TGTGCCACCGTGGGGAGGGTTTCGGCTAATGAAAAACTGTTTTTT.

The chain joins TRBV15 to TRBJ1-5; D gene unclear. V gave up 6 bases and J gave up 6 bases, with 12 bases separating them. The germline V gene has CDR1 LNHNV and CDR2 YYDKDF (reference sequence). This CDR3 is built from 13 residues. CDR3 sequence reads: CATSYGRGQPQHF. The CDR3 nucleotides are TGTGCCACCAGTTATGGGCGCGGTCAGCCCCAGCATTTT.

As regards this clone: The sample carries other DNA sequences with the same CDR3. This chain uses TRBV5-1 with TRBJ2-7; TRBD2 is a possible D gene (6 bases). Germline V CDR1 and CDR2: SGHRS, YFSETQ. The length of the CDR3 is 13 residues. The V end lost 0 bases, the J end lost 3 bases, and 7 bases lay between the germline ends. The CDR3 DNA reads as TGCGCCAGCAGCTTGGTGGGGGGCTACGAGCAGTACTTC. It is translated as CASSLVGGYEQYF.

In this sample, this clone turned up once. The rearrangement uses TRBV28 and TRBJ1-1; 8 bases line up with TRBD1. Trimming took 4 bases from V and 3 from J; bases not matched to a gene: 10. This CDR3 comprises 16 residues. CDR1 and CDR2 (germline): MDHEN, SYDVKM. CDR3 loop: CASSSRDRMFYTEAFF. In nucleotides, the CDR3 is TGTGCCAGCAGTTCCCGGGACAGGATGTTTTACACTGAAGCTTTCTTT.